This T cell receptor beta chain appears in the sequencing data of a study of CD8+ T cells in alopecia areata. Overall study findings and caveats: Sequencing of scalp tissue also captures the resident alphabeta T cells of normal skin. In patients, TCRs were shared less clearly than in mice, and HLA may possibly be involved. Higher clonality and more expanded CD8+ clones appeared in lesional than normal scalp.

As to this clone: The antigen remains unidentified.

Investigators sorted PBMCs to obtain both CD4+ and CD8+ T cells. As the sequencing template, cDNA was produced by extracting RNA and reverse transcribing it. Using immunoSEQ multiplex PCR, the repertoire was profiled, and TCRdb retains in-frame clones only, with some absent. Of about 140,000 clones listed, approximately 56% were seen once; the top ten hold about 38%. The sequence derives from a human donor in good health. The sample was CD8+ T cells sorted from blood.

Here the CDR3 reads CASSVNRGMNTEAFF. The CDR3 DNA is TGTGCCAGCAGTGTGAACCGGGGGATGAACACTGAAGCTTTCTTT. V gene TRBV6-1 combines with J gene TRBJ1-1; D is perhaps TRBD1 (5 bases). Germline CDR1 MNHNS, CDR2 SASEGT. Trimming shortened V by 4 bases and J by 0 bases, and 12 bases separated the two germline ends. This CDR3 is 15 amino acids long.